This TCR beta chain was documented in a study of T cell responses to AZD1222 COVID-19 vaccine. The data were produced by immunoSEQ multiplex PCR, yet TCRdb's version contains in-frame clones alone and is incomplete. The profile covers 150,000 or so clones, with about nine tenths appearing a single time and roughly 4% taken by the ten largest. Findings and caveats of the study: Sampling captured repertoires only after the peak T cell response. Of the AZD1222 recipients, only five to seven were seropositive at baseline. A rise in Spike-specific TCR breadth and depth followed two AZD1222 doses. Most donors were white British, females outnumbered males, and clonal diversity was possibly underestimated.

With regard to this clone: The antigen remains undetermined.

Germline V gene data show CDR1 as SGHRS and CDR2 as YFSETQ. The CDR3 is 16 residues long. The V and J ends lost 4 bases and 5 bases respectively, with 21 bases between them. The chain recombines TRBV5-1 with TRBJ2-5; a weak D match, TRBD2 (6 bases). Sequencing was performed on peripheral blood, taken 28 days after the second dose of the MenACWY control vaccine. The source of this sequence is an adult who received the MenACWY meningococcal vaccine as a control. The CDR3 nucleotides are TGCGCCAGCAGCCCTTTAGCGCTCTCAGGGAGGGAGACCCAGTACTTC. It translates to CASSPLALSGRETQYF. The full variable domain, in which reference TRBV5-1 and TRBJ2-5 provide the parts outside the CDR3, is KAGVTQTPRYLIKTRGQQVTLSCSPISGHRSVSWYQQTPGQGLQFLFEYFSETQRNKGNFPGRFSGRQFSNSRSEMNVSTLELGDSALYLCASSPLALSGRETQYFGPGTRLLVL.